The 32 T cell receptor beta chains below come from one sample, sequenced in a study of blood T cells in healthy people across ages. A J-beta primer mix and a sample-barcoded 5' primer were used in a second PCR of roughly 6 to 11 cycles. TCRdb re-analysed the 5' RACE reads in MiXCR, keeping a single row per CDR3 protein. The sample consists of roughly 800,000 distinct CDR3 sequences, 55% to 75% of them appearing once. The sequencing sample was made of blood. The receptors stem from a man younger than 40 in good health.

The chain combines TRBV6-5 with TRBJ2-7; D not certain. The CDR3 runs 16 residues. The germline V gene encodes CDR1 MNHEY and CDR2 SVGAGI. Trimming took off 0 bases at V and 2 bases at J, with 14 bases between the two ends. For the CDR3, the DNA is TGTGCCAGCAGTTACTCGTTTGATCTAAGGCCCTACGAGCAGTACTTC. Encoded protein: CASSYSFDLRPYEQYF.

The rearrangement uses TRBV6-2 or TRBV6-3 and TRBJ2-1, with TRBD2 identical over 8 bases. This CDR3 has 13 residues. CDR1 and CDR2 (germline): MNHEY, SVGEGT. Trimming cost V 2 bases and J 7 bases; bases outside gene matches: 1. In DNA, the CDR3 is TGTGCCAGCAGTTACGGCGGGGGGAATGAGCAGTTCTTC. This codes for CASSYGGGNEQFF.

This chain uses TRBV21-1 with TRBJ2-5; the table assigns TRBD1, which was not confirmed against the DNA. TRBV21-1 is noted as a pseudogene. This CDR3 is 17 amino acids long. The CDR3 DNA reads TGTACCAGCACCGTCGGGGGGTTGAGCCTGTCCTACAATGAGCAGTACTTC. Amino acids: CTSTVGGLSLSYNEQYF.

J is TRBJ2-4 and V is TRBV7-2; 9 positions agree with TRBD2. The V and J ends lost 4 bases and 7 bases, in that order; junction bases with no gene match: 8. This CDR3 is 15 amino acids long. The V gene's germline CDR1 is SGHTA and CDR2 FQGNSA. Written as DNA, the CDR3 is TGTGCCAGCAGCTCCCGAGCGGGAGGACTGAACATTCAGTACTTC. Its translation is CASSSRAGGLNIQYF.

The chain is built from TRBV21-1 and TRBJ2-7; TRBD2 reflects the table's D call only, with no check against the DNA. TRBV21-1 is a listed pseudogene. This CDR3 region has 14 residues. CDR3 nucleotides: TGTGCCAGCTCGGAGGCGGGAGGCTGCTACGAGCAGTACTTC. It codes for CASSEAGGCYEQYF.

The chain is built from TRBV5-1 and TRBJ2-4, with D perhaps assigned TRBD1 or TRBD2 (6 bases each). The J call is doubtful: the DNA matches TRBJ2-7 better. The CDR3 contains 15 residues. Germline V lookup: CDR1 SGHRS, CDR2 YFSETQ. The CDR3 region has the DNA TGCGCCAGCAGCTGGGGGGTCGGAAGAGGGGGCGAGCAGTACTTC. It yields the protein CASSWGVGRGGEQYF.

The genes are TRBV5-6 and TRBJ2-3; either TRBD1 or TRBD2 may fit D (6 bases each). Germline CDR1 is SGHDT and CDR2 is YYEEEE. The CDR3 is 16 amino acids. Trimming removed 4 bases at V and 6 bases at J, with 21 bases between. CDR3 sequence reads: CASSEGGTARRDTQYF. The CDR3 DNA reads as TGTGCCAGCAGCGAAGGGGGGACCGCCAGGAGGGATACGCAGTATTTT. Full variable domain (remainder filled in from reference TRBV5-6 and TRBJ2-3): DAGVTQSPTHLIKTRGQQVTLRCSPKSGHDTVSWYQQALGQGPQFIFQYYEEEERQRGNFPDRFSGHQFPNYSSELNVNALLLGDSALYLCASSEGGTARRDTQYFGPGTRLTVL.

This chain uses TRBV20-1 with TRBJ2-3; 8 positions match TRBD2. With 5 bases clipped from V and 0 bases from J, the junction kept 4 bases outside the gene matches. Germline values: CDR1 DFQATT, CDR2 SNEGSKA (reference sequence). This CDR3 is built from 14 residues. CDR3 nucleotide sequence: TGCAGTGCTGCCGGACTAGCTAGCACAGATACGCAGTATTTT. Translating gives CSAAGLASTDTQYF.

The chain combines TRBV7-2 with TRBJ2-7, with 7 nucleotides matching TRBD2. The V gene end was trimmed by 3 bases and the J gene end by 5 bases; junction bases not matched to a gene: 13. This CDR3 spans 16 amino acids. Per germline, CDR1 SGHTA and CDR2 FQGNSA. The CDR3, as DNA: TGTGCCAGCAGCTTCCAAAGCGGGGCTCCCCTCCACGAGCAGTACTTC. It is translated as CASSFQSGAPLHEQYF.

The chain couples TRBV6-6 to TRBJ1-2, with D maybe TRBD1 (6 bases). This CDR3 is built from 14 residues. V was trimmed by 0 bases and J by 8 bases, leaving 13 bases between them. Germline CDR1 MNHNY, CDR2 SVGAGI (reference sequence). CDR3 in amino acids: CASSYSRAGEGYTF. In DNA, the CDR3 is TGTGCCAGCAGTTACTCGAGGGCAGGGGAGGGCTACACCTTC.

The chain recombines TRBV4-1 with TRBJ2-1; tentatively, D is TRBD1 or TRBD2 (5 bases each). The CDR3 runs to 14 residues. Germline-derived CDR1 and CDR2 are MGHRA and YSYEKL. Trimming pared 0 bases from V and 7 bases from J, leaving 10 bases between. The DNA for the CDR3 is TGCGCCAGCAGCCAAGATCGCGAGGGGAATGAGCAGTTCTTC. It specifies CASSQDREGNEQFF.

As regards this clonotype: A much larger clonotype is one base distant, so this may be a read error. The chain recombines TRBV20-1 with TRBJ2-1, with 12 bases lining up with TRBD2. The CDR3 totals 11 residues. V lost 7 bases to trimming and J lost 10 bases; unmatched junction nucleotides: 2. In germline, CDR1 is DFQATT, CDR2 SNEGSKA (reference sequence). CDR3: CSGLAGVEQFF. DNA of the CDR3: TGCAGTGGACTAGCGGGAGTCGAGCAGTTCTTC.

Details on this clonotype: A read error may account for a junction end that differs from germline. This rearrangement joins TRBV7-6 to TRBJ2-7, with D possibly TRBD1 on 5 matching bases. The CDR3 is made up of 14 amino acids. The germline V gene encodes CDR1 SGHVS and CDR2 FNYEAQ. CDR3 residues: CVSSLASDSYEQYF. CDR3 bases: TGTGTCAGCAGCTTAGCCAGTGACAGCTACGAGCAGTACTTC.

The chain carries TRBV6-6 and TRBJ1-2; D gene uncertain. In germline, CDR1 is MNHNY, CDR2 SVGAGI (reference sequence). The V end lost 0 bases, the J end lost 8 bases, and 10 bases lay between the germline ends. The CDR3 sequence is 13 residues long. CDR3: CASSYSPGIGYTF. In DNA form, the CDR3 reads TGTGCCAGCAGTTACTCTCCAGGAATAGGCTACACCTTC.

This clonotype was found once. This chain links TRBV27 with TRBJ2-5; D uncertain. V was trimmed by 3 bases and J by 11 bases, leaving 16 bases between them. The germline CDR1 and CDR2 sequences are MNHEY and SMNVEV (reference sequence). This CDR3 contains 13 residues. This chain's CDR3 is CASSFTYADGQYF. DNA for the CDR3: TGTGCCAGCAGTTTTACGTACGCCGATGGGCAGTACTTC.

The V call is TRBV11-2, the J call TRBJ2-5; 12 bases agree with TRBD2. Germline loops: CDR1 SGHAT, CDR2 FQNNGV. CDR3 size: 16 residues. V gave up 5 bases and J gave up 1 base; unmatched junction bases: 5. In DNA form, the CDR3 reads TGTGCCAGCAGCAAAGGACTAGCGGGACTCCAAGAGACCCAGTACTTC. It specifies CASSKGLAGLQETQYF.

The J gene is TRBJ2-1, the V gene TRBV4-2, with TRBD2 matching 9 bases. The CDR3 consists of 18 residues. Germline-derived CDR1 and CDR2 are LGHNA and YNFKEQ. V shed 3 bases and J 7 bases; nucleotides not matched to a gene: 16. The CDR3: CASSHSREGAGGPNEQFF. For the CDR3, the DNA is TGTGCCAGCAGCCACTCAAGAGAGGGGGCGGGAGGGCCGAATGAGCAGTTCTTC.

V and J are TRBV20-1 and TRBJ2-3, with D perhaps matching TRBD1 (6 bases). The germline V gene has CDR1 DFQATT and CDR2 SNEGSKA (reference sequence). V shed 3 bases and J shed 1 base, with 11 bases lying between them. CDR3 length: 14 amino acids. CDR3 sequence (DNA): TGCAGTGCTAGTAACCCAGGGGGCACAGATACGCAGTATTTT. Translating it yields CSASNPGGTDTQYF.

The chain links TRBV11-3 to TRBJ2-1; D may be TRBD1 (5 bases). Germline CDR1 is SGHNT and CDR2 is YENEEA. V dropped 1 base and J dropped 6 bases, with 10 bases sitting between them. The CDR3 extends over 14 amino acids. CDR3 sequence reads: CASSLVGPSNEQFF. The CDR3 coding sequence is TGTGCCAGCAGCTTAGTGGGGCCATCCAATGAGCAGTTCTTC.

The rearrangement uses TRBV18 and TRBJ2-7; tentative D call: TRBD2 (5 bases). Trimming removed 2 bases at V and 7 bases at J, with 18 bases between. From germline, CDR1 is KGHSH and CDR2 LQKENI. The CDR3 covers 15 residues. CDR3 sequence: CASSPSSTSRGEQYF. In nucleotides, the CDR3 is TGTGCCAGCTCACCATCCAGTACCTCGAGAGGGGAGCAGTACTTC.

The rearrangement joins TRBV29-1 to TRBJ2-1; 10 bases align to TRBD2. After removal of 4 bases from V and 7 bases from J, the junction contained 13 bases not matched to a gene. Per germline, CDR1 SQVTM and CDR2 ANQGSEA. CDR3 length equals 16 residues. The CDR3 sequence is CSVGSQAGGPRNEQFF. The DNA for the CDR3 is TGCAGCGTTGGATCGCAAGCGGGAGGGCCACGGAATGAGCAGTTCTTC.

The chain carries TRBV7-2 and TRBJ2-4; a possible D gene is TRBD2 (6 bases). V was shortened by 5 bases and J by 8 bases, with 13 bases between the two germline ends. There are 13 residues in the CDR3. Germline V CDR1 and CDR2: SGHTA, FQGNSA. The CDR3 sequence: CASSPDGEDIQYF. CDR3 coding DNA: TGTGCCAGCAGCCCCGACGGGGAGGACATTCAGTACTTC.

This chain links TRBV14 with TRBJ1-2; D not resolved. The V end lost 0 bases, the J end lost 8 bases, and 13 bases lay between the germline ends. Per the germline V gene, CDR1 is SGHDN and CDR2 is FVKESK. The CDR3 totals 14 residues. In DNA form, the CDR3 reads TGTGCCAGCAGCCAAGAGTCCCGGGAGTCCGGCTACACCTTC. It specifies CASSQESRESGYTF.

In DNA form, the CDR3 reads TGCAGTGCTAGTGCTTACGAGCAGTACTTC. Residues: CSASAYEQYF. The rearrangement uses TRBV20-1 and TRBJ2-7; D is ambiguous. Germline CDR1 reads DFQATT; CDR2 reads SNEGSKA (reference sequence). The CDR3 extends over 10 amino acids. The V end lost 3 bases, the J end lost 4 bases, and 4 bases lay between the germline ends.

This clonotype was seen a handful of times. The chain employs TRBV27 and TRBJ2-1; the match to TRBD1 covers 9 bases. J was trimmed by 5 bases and V by 9 bases; bases with no gene match: 5. The CDR3 contains 13 residues. Germline-derived CDR1 and CDR2 are MNHEY and SMNVEV (reference sequence). CDR3 residues: CASRQGVNNEQFF. CDR3 DNA: TGTGCCAGTCGACAGGGGGTCAACAATGAGCAGTTCTTC.

The chain combines TRBV12-3 or TRBV12-4 with TRBJ2-1, with 11 bases matching TRBD2. The CDR3 is made up of 17 amino acids. Trimming at V came to 3 bases and at J to 0 bases, leaving 4 bases not matched to a gene. For the CDR3, the DNA is TGTGCCAGCAGTTTCGCCCTAGCGGGAGGCTCCTACAATGAGCAGTTCTTC. Protein: CASSFALAGGSYNEQFF.

This clonotype came up a few times. The chain employs TRBV21-1 and TRBJ1-2. TRBV21-1 is termed a pseudogene. CDR3 length: 16 residues. In DNA form, the CDR3 reads TGTGCCAGCAGCAAAGTCGGCGTGAGGCTTTCCTATGGCTACACCTTC. This gives the protein CASSKVGVRLSYGYTF.

This clonotype has a handful of counts. DNA for the CDR3: TGTGCCAGCAGTGAGCAGGGACCCTATGGCTACACCTTC. This gives the protein CASSEQGPYGYTF. V and J are TRBV2 and TRBJ1-2; TRBD1 is a possible D gene (5 bases). The V and J ends lost 3 bases and 4 bases respectively, with 9 bases between them. The CDR3 is 13 residues long. Germline assignment: CDR1 SNHLY and CDR2 FYNNEI.

The chain couples TRBV21-1 to TRBJ2-5; the D call of TRBD1 is as the table states it, not checked on the DNA. TRBV21-1 represents a pseudogene. The CDR3 runs to 16 residues. The CDR3 sequence is CASSKEAEPKGETQYF. The CDR3 DNA reads as TGTGCCAGCAGCAAAGAAGCGGAACCAAAGGGGGAGACCCAGTACTTC.

The V call is TRBV20-1, the J call TRBJ2-1; D gene unclear. Trimming left V 4 bases short and J 5 bases short, with 12 bases between. The germline V gene has CDR1 DFQATT and CDR2 SNEGSKA (reference sequence). The CDR3 extends over 13 amino acids. The CDR3 region is CSAKHPVNNEQFF. The CDR3 DNA sequence: TGCAGTGCTAAGCACCCGGTAAACAATGAGCAGTTCTTC.

The gene calls are TRBV20-1 and TRBJ1-4, with no clear D. The V gene lost 5 bases and the J gene lost 0 bases, with 7 bases spanning the gap. Germline V gene data show CDR1 as DFQATT and CDR2 as SNEGSKA (reference sequence). CDR3 length: 13 amino acids. The CDR3 bases are TGCAGTGCTGAGATTGCAACTAATGAAAAACTGTTTTTT. It yields the protein CSAEIATNEKLFF.

This clonotype occurred a few times. The chain joins TRBV2 to TRBJ2-7; tentatively, D is TRBD1 or TRBD2 (6 bases each). The CDR3 spans 15 residues. Germline lookup yields CDR1 SNHLY and CDR2 FYNNEI. Trimming left V 4 bases short and J 0 bases short, with 13 bases between. The CDR3 coding sequence is TGTGCCAGCAGTGTGTGGGGGGCATCCTCCTACGAGCAGTACTTC. It codes for CASSVWGASSYEQYF. Using reference TRBV2 and TRBJ2-7 for the parts outside the CDR3, the full variable domain is EPEVTQTPSHQVTQMGQEVILRCVPISNHLYFYWYRQILGQKVEFLVSFYNNEISEKSEIFDDQFSVERPDGSNFTLKIRSTKLEDSAMYFCASSVWGASSYEQYFGPGTRLTVT.